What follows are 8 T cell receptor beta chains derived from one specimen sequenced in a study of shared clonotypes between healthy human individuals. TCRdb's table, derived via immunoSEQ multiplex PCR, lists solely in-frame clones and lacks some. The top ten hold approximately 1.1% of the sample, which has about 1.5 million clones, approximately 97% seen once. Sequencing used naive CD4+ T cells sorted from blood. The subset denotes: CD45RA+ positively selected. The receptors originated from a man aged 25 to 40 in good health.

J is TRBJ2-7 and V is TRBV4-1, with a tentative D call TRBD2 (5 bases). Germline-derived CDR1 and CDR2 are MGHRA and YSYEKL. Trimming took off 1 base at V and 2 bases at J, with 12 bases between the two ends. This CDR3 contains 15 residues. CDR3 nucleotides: TGCGCCAGCAGCCAAGGGTATCTCGGGACCTACGAGCAGTACTTC. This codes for CASSQGYLGTYEQYF.

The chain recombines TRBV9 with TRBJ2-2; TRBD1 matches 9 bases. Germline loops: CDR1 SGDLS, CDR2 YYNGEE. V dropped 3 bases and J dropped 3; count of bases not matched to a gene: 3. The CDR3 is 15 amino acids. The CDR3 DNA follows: TGTGCCAGCAGCGCGGGACAGGGAGACACCGGGGAGCTGTTTTTT. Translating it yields CASSAGQGDTGELFF.

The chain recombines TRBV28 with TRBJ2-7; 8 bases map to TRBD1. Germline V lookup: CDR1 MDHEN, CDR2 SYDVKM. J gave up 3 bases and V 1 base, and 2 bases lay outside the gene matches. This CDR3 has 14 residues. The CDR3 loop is CASSLSGGSYEQYF. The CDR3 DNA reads TGTGCCAGCAGTTTATCAGGGGGCAGCTACGAGCAGTACTTC.

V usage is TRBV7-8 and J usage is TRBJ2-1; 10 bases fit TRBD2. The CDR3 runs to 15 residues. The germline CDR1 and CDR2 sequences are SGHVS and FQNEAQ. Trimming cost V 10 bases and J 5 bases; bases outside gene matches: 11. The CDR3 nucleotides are TGTGCCATCGTATCTGGGACTAGCGACAACAATGAGCAGTTCTTC. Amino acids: CAIVSGTSDNNEQFF. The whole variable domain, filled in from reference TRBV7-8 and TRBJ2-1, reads GAGVSQSPRYKVAKRGQDVALRCDPISGHVSLFWYQQALGQGPEFLTYFQNEAQLDKSGLPSDRFFAERPEGSVSTLKIQRTQQEDSAVYLCAIVSGTSDNNEQFFGPGTRLTVL.

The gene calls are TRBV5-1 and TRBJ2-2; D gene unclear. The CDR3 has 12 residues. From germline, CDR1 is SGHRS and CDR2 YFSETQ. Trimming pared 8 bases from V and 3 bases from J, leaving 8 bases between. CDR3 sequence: CASQLHTGELFF. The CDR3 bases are TGCGCCAGTCAGCTTCACACCGGGGAGCTGTTTTTT.

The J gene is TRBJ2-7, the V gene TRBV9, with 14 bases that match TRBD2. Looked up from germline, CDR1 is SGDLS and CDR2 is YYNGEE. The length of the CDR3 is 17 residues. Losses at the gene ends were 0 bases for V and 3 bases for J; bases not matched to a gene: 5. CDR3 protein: CASSVGGTSGSRYEQYF. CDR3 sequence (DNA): TGTGCCAGCAGCGTAGGAGGGACTAGCGGGAGTCGCTACGAGCAGTACTTC. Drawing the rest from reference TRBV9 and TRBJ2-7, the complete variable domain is DSGVTQTPKHLITATGQRVTLRCSPRSGDLSVYWYQQSLDQGLQFLIQYYNGEERAKGNILERFSAQQFPDLHSELNLSSLELGDSALYFCASSVGGTSGSRYEQYFGPGTRLTVT.

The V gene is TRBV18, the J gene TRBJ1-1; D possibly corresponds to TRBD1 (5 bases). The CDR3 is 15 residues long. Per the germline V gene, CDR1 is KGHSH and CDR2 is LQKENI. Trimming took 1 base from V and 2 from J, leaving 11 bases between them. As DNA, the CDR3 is TGTGCCAGCTCACCACGGGGTGGGGGTAACACTGAAGCTTTCTTT. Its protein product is CASSPRGGGNTEAFF.

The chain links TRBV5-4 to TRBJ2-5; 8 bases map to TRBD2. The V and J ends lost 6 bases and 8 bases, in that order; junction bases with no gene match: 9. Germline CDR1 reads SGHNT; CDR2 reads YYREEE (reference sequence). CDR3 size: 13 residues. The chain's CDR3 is CASKSGGQDTQYF. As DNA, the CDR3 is TGTGCCAGCAAATCGGGGGGGCAGGACACCCAGTACTTC.